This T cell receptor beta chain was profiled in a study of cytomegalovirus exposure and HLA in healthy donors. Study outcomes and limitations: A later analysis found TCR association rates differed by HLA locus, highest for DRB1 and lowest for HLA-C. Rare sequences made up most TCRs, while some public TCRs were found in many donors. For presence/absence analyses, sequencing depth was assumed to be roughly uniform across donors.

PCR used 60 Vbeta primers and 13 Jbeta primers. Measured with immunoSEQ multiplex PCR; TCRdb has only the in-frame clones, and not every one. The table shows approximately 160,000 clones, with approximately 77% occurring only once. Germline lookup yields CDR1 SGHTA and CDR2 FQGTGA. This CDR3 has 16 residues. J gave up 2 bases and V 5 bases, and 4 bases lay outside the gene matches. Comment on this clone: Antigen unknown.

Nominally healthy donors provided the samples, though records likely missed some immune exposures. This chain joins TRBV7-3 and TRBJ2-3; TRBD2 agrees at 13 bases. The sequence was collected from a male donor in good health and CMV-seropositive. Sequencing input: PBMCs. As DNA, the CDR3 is TGTGCCAGCAGCCCACTAGCGGGGGGGCCCACAGATACGCAGTATTTT. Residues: CASSPLAGGPTDTQYF.